This entry concerns a single T cell receptor beta chain. Its target is not known. The entry originates in a study of post-analysis software for immune sequencing data. The overall study: Courses of disease covered relapsing-remitting, secondary progressive and progressive-relapsing multiple sclerosis. Study conclusions and caveats: A handful of TRBV segments appeared more often in patients than in controls, and TRBV5-6, TRBV5-1 and TRBV20-1 were among these. Significantly decreased normalized Chao1 diversity was recorded for multiple sclerosis patients relative to controls.

Germline V gives CDR1 LGHDT, CDR2 YNNKEL (reference sequence). The germline V and J ends were trimmed by 1 base and 5 bases, with 15 bases remaining between them. The CDR3 extends over 16 amino acids. Every TCR beta cDNA library bore unique molecular identifiers. cDNA molecules numbering around 450,000 came from approximately 0.91 to 9.4 million T cells. TCRdb re-analysed the PCR reads in MiXCR, keeping a single row per CDR3 protein. The sample yields about half a million distinct CDR3 sequences, 30% to 40% seen once. Sequencing was carried out using blood. The chain combines TRBV3-1 with TRBJ2-1; D uncertain. This TCR was sampled from a girl aged 2-17 years with multiple sclerosis. In DNA, the CDR3 is TGTGCCAGCAGCCAAGCATGGCAGGTCGAGAACAATGAGCAGTTCTTC. Translation: CASSQAWQVENNEQFF.